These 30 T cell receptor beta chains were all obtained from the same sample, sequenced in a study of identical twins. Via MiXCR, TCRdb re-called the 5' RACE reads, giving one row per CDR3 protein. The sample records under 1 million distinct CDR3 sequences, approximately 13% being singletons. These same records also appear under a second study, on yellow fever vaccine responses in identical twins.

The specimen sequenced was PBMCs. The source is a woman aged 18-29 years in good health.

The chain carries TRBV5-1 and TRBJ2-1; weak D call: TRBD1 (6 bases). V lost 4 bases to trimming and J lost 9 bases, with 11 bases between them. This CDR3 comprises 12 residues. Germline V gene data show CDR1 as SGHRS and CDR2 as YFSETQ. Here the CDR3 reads CASSQTGIEQFF. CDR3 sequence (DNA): TGCGCCAGCAGCCAAACAGGGATTGAGCAGTTCTTC.

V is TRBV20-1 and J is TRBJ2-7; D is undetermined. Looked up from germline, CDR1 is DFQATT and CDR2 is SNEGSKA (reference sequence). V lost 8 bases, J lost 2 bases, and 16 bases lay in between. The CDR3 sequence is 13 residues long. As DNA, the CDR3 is TGCAGTTGTTATAATATTCAGACCTACGAGCAGTACTTC. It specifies CSCYNIQTYEQYF.

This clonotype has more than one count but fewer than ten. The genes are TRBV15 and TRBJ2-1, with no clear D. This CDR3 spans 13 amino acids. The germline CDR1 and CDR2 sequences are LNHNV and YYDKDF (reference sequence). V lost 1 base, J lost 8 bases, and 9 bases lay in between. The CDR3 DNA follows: TGTGCCACCAGCAGAGTCCCTGCCGATGAGCAGTTCTTC. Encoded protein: CATSRVPADEQFF.

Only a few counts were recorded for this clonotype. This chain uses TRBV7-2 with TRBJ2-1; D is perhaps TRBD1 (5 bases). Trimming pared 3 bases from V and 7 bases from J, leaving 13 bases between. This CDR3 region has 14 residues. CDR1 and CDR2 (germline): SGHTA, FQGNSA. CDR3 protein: CASSLSGPLNEQFF. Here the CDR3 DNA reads TGTGCCAGCAGCTTGTCAGGGCCCCTGAATGAGCAGTTCTTC.

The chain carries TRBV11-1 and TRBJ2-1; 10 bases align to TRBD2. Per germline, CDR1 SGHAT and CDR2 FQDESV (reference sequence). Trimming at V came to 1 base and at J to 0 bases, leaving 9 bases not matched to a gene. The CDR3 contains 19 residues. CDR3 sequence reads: CASSLGLAGYKSSYNEQFF. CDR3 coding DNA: TGTGCCAGCAGCTTAGGACTAGCGGGTTATAAGAGCTCCTACAATGAGCAGTTCTTC.

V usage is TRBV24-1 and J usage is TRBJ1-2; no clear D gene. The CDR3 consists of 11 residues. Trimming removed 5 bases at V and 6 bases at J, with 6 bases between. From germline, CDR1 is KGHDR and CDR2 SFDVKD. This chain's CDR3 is CATSGDDGYTF. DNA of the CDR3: TGTGCCACCAGTGGAGATGATGGCTACACCTTC.

Here the CDR3 reads CASSPTGLAKKENIQYF. The CDR3 bases are TGTGCCAGCAGTCCTACTGGACTAGCGAAAAAAGAAAACATTCAGTACTTC. The rearrangement joins TRBV12-3 or TRBV12-4 to TRBJ2-4, with 9 bases aligning to TRBD2. The CDR3 extends over 17 amino acids. The V and J ends lost 5 bases and 5 bases, in that order; junction bases with no gene match: 13.

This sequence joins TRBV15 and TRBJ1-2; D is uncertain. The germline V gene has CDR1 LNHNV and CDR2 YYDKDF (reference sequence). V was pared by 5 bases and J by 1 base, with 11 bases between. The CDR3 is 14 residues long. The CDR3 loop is CATSPGAGNYGYTF. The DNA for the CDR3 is TGTGCCACCAGCCCGGGCGCCGGTAACTATGGCTACACCTTC.

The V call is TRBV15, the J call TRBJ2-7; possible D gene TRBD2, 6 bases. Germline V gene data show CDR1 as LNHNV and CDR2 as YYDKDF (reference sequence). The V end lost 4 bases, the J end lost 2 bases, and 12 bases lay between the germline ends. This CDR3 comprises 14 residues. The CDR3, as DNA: TGTGCCACCAGCACTAGCGATACTACCTACGAGCAGTACGTC. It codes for CATSTSDTTYEQYV.

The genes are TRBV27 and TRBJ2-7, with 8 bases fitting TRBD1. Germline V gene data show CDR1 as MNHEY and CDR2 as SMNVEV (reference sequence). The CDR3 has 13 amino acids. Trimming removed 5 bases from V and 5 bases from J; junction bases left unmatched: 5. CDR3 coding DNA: TGTGCCAGCAGTCCCACGACAGGGGACGAGCAGTACTTC. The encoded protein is CASSPTTGDEQYF.

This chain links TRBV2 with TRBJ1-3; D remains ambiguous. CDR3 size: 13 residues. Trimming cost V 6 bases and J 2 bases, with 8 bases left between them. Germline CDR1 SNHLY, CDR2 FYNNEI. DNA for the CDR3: TGTGCCAGCAGGAGGGAAGCTGGAAACACCATATATTTT. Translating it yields CASRREAGNTIYF. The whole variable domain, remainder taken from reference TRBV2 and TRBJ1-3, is EPEVTQTPSHQVTQMGQEVILRCVPISNHLYFYWYRQILGQKVEFLVSFYNNEISEKSEIFDDQFSVERPDGSNFTLKIRSTKLEDSAMYFCASRREAGNTIYFGEGSWLTVV.

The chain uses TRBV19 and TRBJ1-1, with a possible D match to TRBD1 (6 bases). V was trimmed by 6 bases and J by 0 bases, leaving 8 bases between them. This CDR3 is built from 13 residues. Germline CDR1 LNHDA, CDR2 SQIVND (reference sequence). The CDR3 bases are TGTGCCAGTAGCTGGGGGCTGAACACTGAAGCTTTCTTT. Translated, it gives CASSWGLNTEAFF.

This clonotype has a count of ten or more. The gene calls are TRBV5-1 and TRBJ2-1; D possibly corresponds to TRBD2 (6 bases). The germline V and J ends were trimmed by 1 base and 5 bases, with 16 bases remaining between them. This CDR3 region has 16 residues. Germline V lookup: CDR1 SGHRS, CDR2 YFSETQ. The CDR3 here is CASSLIGGTGDNEQFF. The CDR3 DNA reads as TGCGCCAGCAGCTTGATCGGCGGGACCGGAGACAATGAGCAGTTCTTC.

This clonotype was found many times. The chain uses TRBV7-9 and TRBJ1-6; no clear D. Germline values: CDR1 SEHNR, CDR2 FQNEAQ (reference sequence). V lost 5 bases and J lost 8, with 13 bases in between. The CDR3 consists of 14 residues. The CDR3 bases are TGTGCCAGCAGCATAACTTCATTCGATTCACCCCTCCACTTT. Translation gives CASSITSFDSPLHF.

In DNA, the CDR3 is TGTGCCAGCAGTTACAGCCGGGTGGAAGAGACCCAGTACTTC. It specifies CASSYSRVEETQYF. The J gene is TRBJ2-5, the V gene TRBV6-5; no reliable D call. The V end was cut by 2 bases, the J end by 3 bases, with 10 bases between. Germline V lookup: CDR1 MNHEY, CDR2 SVGAGI. The CDR3 runs 14 residues.

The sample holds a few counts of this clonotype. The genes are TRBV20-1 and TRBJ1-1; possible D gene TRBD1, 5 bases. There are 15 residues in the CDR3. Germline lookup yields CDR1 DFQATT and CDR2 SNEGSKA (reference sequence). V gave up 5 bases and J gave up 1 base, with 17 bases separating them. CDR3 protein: CSARGGSGANTEAFF. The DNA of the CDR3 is TGCAGTGCTCGCGGGGGTTCAGGAGCGAACACTGAAGCTTTCTTT.

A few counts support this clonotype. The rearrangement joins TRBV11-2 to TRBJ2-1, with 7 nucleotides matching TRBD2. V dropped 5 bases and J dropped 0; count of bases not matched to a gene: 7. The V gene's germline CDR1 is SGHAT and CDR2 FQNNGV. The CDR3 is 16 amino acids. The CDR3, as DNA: TGTGCCAGCAGCGTCCAGCGGGGTGCCTCCTACAATGAGCAGTTCTTC. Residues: CASSVQRGASYNEQFF.

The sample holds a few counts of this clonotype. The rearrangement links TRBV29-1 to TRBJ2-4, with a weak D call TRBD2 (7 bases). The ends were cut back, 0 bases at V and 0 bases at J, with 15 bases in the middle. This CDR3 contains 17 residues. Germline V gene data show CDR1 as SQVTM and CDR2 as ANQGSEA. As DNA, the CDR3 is TGCAGCGTTGAAGATCCCAGGGGAGGGGGAGCCAAAAACATTCAGTACTTC. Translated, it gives CSVEDPRGGGAKNIQYF.

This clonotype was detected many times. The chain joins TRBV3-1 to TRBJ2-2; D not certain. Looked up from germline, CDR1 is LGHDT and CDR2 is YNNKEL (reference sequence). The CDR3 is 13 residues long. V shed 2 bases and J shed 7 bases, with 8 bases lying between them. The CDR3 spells CASSQTTGGELFF. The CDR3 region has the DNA TGTGCCAGCAGCCAAACCACCGGCGGGGAGCTGTTTTTT.

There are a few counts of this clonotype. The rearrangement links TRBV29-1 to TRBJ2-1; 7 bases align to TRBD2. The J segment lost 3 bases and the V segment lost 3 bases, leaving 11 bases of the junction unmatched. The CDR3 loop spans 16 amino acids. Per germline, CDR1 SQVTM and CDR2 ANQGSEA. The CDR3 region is CSVEGHGGGVYNEQFF. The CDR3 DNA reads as TGCAGCGTTGAGGGGCACGGCGGGGGAGTCTACAATGAGCAGTTCTTC.

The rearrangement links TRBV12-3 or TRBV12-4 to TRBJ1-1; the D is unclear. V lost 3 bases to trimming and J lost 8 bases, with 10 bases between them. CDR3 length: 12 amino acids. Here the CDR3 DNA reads TGTGCCAGCAGTTTCGCACGGGGAGAAGCTTTCTTT. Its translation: CASSFARGEAFF.

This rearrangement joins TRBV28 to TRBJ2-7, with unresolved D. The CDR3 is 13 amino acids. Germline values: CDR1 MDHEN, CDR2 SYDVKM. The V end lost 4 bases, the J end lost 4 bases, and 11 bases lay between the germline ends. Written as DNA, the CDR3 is TGTGCCAGCAGTTGGGCGCTAGGGTACGAGCAGTACTTC. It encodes CASSWALGYEQYF.

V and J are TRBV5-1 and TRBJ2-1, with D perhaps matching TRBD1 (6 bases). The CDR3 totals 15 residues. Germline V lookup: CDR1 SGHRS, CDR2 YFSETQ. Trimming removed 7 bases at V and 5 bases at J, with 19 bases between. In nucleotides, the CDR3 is TGCGCCAGCCGCGAGGGTGGGCAGGGGCACAATGAGCAGTTCTTC. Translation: CASREGGQGHNEQFF.

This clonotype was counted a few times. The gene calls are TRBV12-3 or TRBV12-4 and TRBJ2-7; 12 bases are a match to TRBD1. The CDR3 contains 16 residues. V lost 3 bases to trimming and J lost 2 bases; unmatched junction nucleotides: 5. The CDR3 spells CASSFPGTGGAYEQYF. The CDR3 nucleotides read TGTGCCAGCAGTTTCCCCGGGACAGGGGGCGCCTACGAGCAGTACTTC.

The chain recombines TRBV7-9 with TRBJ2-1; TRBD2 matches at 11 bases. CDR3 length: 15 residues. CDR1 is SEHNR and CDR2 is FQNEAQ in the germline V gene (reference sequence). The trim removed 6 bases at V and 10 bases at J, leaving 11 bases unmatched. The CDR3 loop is CASRTSGSSPREQFF. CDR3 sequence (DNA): TGTGCCAGCAGAACTAGCGGGAGCTCCCCCCGAGAGCAGTTCTTC.

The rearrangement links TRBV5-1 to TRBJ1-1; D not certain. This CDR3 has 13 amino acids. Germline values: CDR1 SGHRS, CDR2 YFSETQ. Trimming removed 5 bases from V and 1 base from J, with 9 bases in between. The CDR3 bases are TGCGCCAGCAGAGAGGAGGGGAACACTGAAGCTTTCTTT. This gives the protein CASREEGNTEAFF.

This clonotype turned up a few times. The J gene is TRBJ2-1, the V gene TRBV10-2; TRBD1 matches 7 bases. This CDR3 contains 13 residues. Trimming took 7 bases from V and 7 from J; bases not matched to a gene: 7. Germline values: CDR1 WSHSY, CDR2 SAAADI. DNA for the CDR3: TGCGCCAGCAATAGGGACAGCCGGAATGAGCAGTTCTTC. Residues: CASNRDSRNEQFF.

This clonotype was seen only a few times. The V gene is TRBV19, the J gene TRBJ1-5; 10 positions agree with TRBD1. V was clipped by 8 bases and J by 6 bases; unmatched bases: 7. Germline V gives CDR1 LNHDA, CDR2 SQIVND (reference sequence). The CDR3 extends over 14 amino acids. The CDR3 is CASRAWTGGQPQHF. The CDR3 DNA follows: TGTGCCAGTCGTGCGTGGACAGGGGGTCAGCCCCAGCATTTT.

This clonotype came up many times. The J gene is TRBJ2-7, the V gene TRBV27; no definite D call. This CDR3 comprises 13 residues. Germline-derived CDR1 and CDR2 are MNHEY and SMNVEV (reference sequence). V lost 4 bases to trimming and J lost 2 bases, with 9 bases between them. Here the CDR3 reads CASSSQPAYEQYF. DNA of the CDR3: TGTGCCAGCAGTTCCCAACCCGCCTACGAGCAGTACTTC.

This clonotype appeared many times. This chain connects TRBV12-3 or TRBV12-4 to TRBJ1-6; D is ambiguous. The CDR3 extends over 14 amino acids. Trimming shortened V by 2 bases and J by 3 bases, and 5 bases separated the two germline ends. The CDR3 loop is CASSLRHYNSPLHF. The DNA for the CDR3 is TGTGCCAGCAGTTTAAGGCACTATAATTCACCCCTCCACTTT.